The 10 T cell receptor beta chains below come from one sample, sequenced in a study of blood T cell repertoires in COVID-19. The repertoire was sequenced with immunoSEQ multiplex PCR; TCRdb's copy has only in-frame clones and lacks some. This table has around 440,000 clones, roughly 88% appearing once. Material: peripheral blood. The receptor source for this set is a woman between 50 and 59 years old with COVID-19, enrolled during active disease.

The V and J genes are TRBV30 and TRBJ1-2; tentatively, D is TRBD1 (5 bases). Trimming left V 4 bases short and J 5 bases short, with 26 bases between. Germline-derived CDR1 and CDR2 are GTSNPN and SVGIG (reference sequence). This CDR3 has 17 residues. The CDR3 bases are TGTGCCTGGATCCCTTTTGGGGGATTTACGGGGGGTTATGGCTACACCTTC. It specifies CAWIPFGGFTGGYGYTF. The complete variable domain, with remaining parts taken from reference TRBV30 and TRBJ1-2, reads SQTIHQWPATLVQPVGSPLSLECTVEGTSNPNLYWYRQAAGRGLQLLFYSVGIGQISSEVPQNLSASRPQDRQFILSSKKLLLSDSGFYLCAWIPFGGFTGGYGYTFGSGTRLTVV.

This chain connects TRBV5-1 to TRBJ1-2; 7 bases align to TRBD1. Germline CDR1 reads SGHRS; CDR2 reads YFSETQ. V shed 2 bases and J 4 bases; nucleotides not matched to a gene: 5. The CDR3 is made up of 14 amino acids. The CDR3 protein is CASSLGQEIYGYTF. The CDR3 DNA reads TGCGCCAGCAGCTTAGGACAGGAGATCTATGGCTACACCTTC.

This chain uses TRBV30 with TRBJ1-2; TRBD1 is a possible D gene (5 bases). This CDR3 spans 12 amino acids. The V gene lost 5 bases and the J gene lost 8 bases, with 15 bases spanning the gap. Germline V gene data show CDR1 as GTSNPN and CDR2 as SVGIG (reference sequence). CDR3 in amino acids: CAWGWTLGGYTF. In DNA form, the CDR3 reads TGTGCCTGGGGTTGGACACTGGGGGGCTACACCTTC.

The J gene is TRBJ2-7, the V gene TRBV7-2; D is undetermined. Looked up from germline, CDR1 is SGHTA and CDR2 is FQGNSA. This CDR3 has 14 amino acids. The V gene lost 2 bases and the J gene lost 3 bases, with 11 bases spanning the gap. CDR3 residues: CASSLTQSFYEQYF. DNA of the CDR3: TGTGCCAGCAGCTTAACACAGTCCTTCTACGAGCAGTACTTC. The variable domain in full, with the rest retrieved from reference TRBV7-2 and TRBJ2-7, is GAGVSQSPSNKVTEKGKDVELRCDPISGHTALYWYRQSLGQGLEFLIYFQGNSAPDKSGLPSDRFSAERTGGSVSTLTIQRTQQEDSAVYLCASSLTQSFYEQYFGPGTRLTVT.

The chain links TRBV28 to TRBJ1-5, with D possibly being TRBD1 (6 bases). CDR3 size: 17 residues. Germline loops: CDR1 MDHEN, CDR2 SYDVKM. Trimming left V 6 bases short and J 2 bases short, with 20 bases between. CDR3 DNA sequence: TGTGCCAGCAGCCCTCTACCACAGGGATATGGCAATCAGCCCCAGCATTTT. It is translated as CASSPLPQGYGNQPQHF.

This clone was seen only a few times. Other DNA sequences within the sample encode an identical CDR3. The chain links TRBV2 to TRBJ1-3, with a tentative D call TRBD1 (6 bases). This CDR3 is built from 14 residues. CDR1 SNHLY and CDR2 FYNNEI come from the germline V gene. The germline V and J ends were trimmed by 2 bases and 3 bases, with 8 bases remaining between them. The DNA of the CDR3 is TGTGCCAGCAGTGAATCCAGGGGTGGAAACACCATATATTTT. Translating gives CASSESRGGNTIYF.

The chain carries TRBV7-8 and TRBJ2-2; TRBD2 is a possible D gene (5 bases). The CDR3 consists of 16 residues. CDR1 SGHVS and CDR2 FQNEAQ come from the germline V gene. Trimming removed 3 bases at V and 1 base at J, with 12 bases between. The CDR3 region has the DNA TGTGCCAGCAGCTTTTGGGGAGAGAGGAACACCGGGGAGCTGTTTTTT. This encodes CASSFWGERNTGELFF.

The V call is TRBV5-5, the J call TRBJ2-6, with a possible D match to TRBD2 (6 bases). V lost 4 bases and J 2 bases, leaving 13 bases between the germline ends. The CDR3 sequence is 16 residues long. CDR1 is SGHKS, CDR2 YYEKEE, per germline (reference sequence). CDR3 DNA sequence: TGTGCCAGCAGCCCCGGGAGAGGGCCTGGGGCCAACGTCCTGACTTTC. As protein: CASSPGRGPGANVLTF.

The chain recombines TRBV10-1 with TRBJ2-2; TRBD1 matches 7 bases. The CDR3 is 15 amino acids. With V trimmed by 3 bases and J by 3 bases, 4 bases remained unmatched. Germline loops: CDR1 WNHNN, CDR2 SYGVQD (reference sequence). CDR3 loop: CASSDPGTDTGELFF. The CDR3 DNA is TGCGCCAGCAGTGACCCCGGGACAGACACCGGGGAGCTGTTTTTT.

This clone was observed once. This sequence joins TRBV5-1 and TRBJ2-7; TRBD1 aligns across 10 bases. Germline V gives CDR1 SGHRS, CDR2 YFSETQ. After removal of 6 bases from V and 1 base from J, the junction contained 7 bases not matched to a gene. This CDR3 comprises 15 residues. CDR3 DNA: TGCGCCAGCAACCCCAGGGACAGGGGTTCCTACGAGCAGTACTTC. Translated, it gives CASNPRDRGSYEQYF.